These T cell receptor beta chains were read from a single sample in a study of T cells in Graves' hyperthyroidism and ophthalmopathy. Each CDR3 protein is one row after TCRdb ran MiXCR on the multiplex PCR reads. Here the sample spans 600,000 or so distinct CDR3 sequences, approximately 14% being singletons. The sequenced sample was blood. These receptors were obtained from a woman between 45 and 65 years old with Graves' ophthalmopathy. Both conserved end residues are part of each CDR3. Each record gives: J gene, D gene, clone size, V gene, CDR3 DNA, CDR3 protein. D genes are given only for firm matches. Part of the rows lack a size; the others show once, few, many or a class for expanded clones.

J: TRBJ1-1
D: NA
size: NA
V: TRBV2
DNA: TGTGCCAGCAGGGGGGCCGATCTGAACACTGAAGCTTTCTTT
CDR3: CASRGADLNTEAFF

J: TRBJ2-3
D: NA
size: many
V: TRBV18
DNA: TGTGCCAGCTCACCAACTTCAGGACCGACCTCGGGACGAGATACGCAGTATTTT
CDR3: CASSPTSGPTSGRDTQYF

J: TRBJ1-4
D: NA
size: few
V: TRBV6-2/TRBV6-3
DNA: TGTGCCAGCAGTTACTACGATGAAAAACTGTTTTTT
CDR3: CASSYYDEKLFF

J: TRBJ2-5
D: NA
size: few
V: TRBV6-2/TRBV6-3
DNA: TGTGCCAGCAGGGATAGCGGAGGGGGCAACTTC
CDR3: CASRDSGGGNF

J: TRBJ2-2
D: TRBD1
size: NA
V: TRBV27
DNA: TGTGCCAGCAGTGTTTTGACAGGGGGCGCGGGATACACCGGGGAGCTGTTTTTT
CDR3: CASSVLTGGAGYTGELFF

J: TRBJ2-7
D: NA
size: NA
V: TRBV7-9
DNA: TGTGCCAGCAGCTTAGGCCGGGACGGCCGTACCTACGAGCAGTACTTC
CDR3: CASSLGRDGRTYEQYF

J: TRBJ1-1
D: NA
size: many
V: TRBV2
DNA: TGTGCCAGCAGTGAATGGGCCGAGAACACTGAAGCTTTCTTT
CDR3: CASSEWAENTEAFF

J: TRBJ2-3
D: NA
size: NA
V: TRBV5-6
DNA: TGTGCCAGCAGCTTGGAGACAGGCGCAACGCAGTATTTT
CDR3: CASSLETGATQYF

J: TRBJ2-3
D: TRBD2
size: NA
V: TRBV6-2/TRBV6-3
DNA: TGTGCCAGCGCGCTTTCGGGGGGGTTCGTCTCGGATACGCAGTATTTT
CDR3: CASALSGGFVSDTQYF

J: TRBJ2-3
D: NA
size: NA
V: TRBV11-1
DNA: TGTGCCAGCAGCTTAAGGAGCCTCGGCACAGATACGCAGTATTTT
CDR3: CASSLRSLGTDTQYF

J: TRBJ1-4
D: NA
size: NA
V: TRBV3-1
DNA: TGTGCCAGCAGCCAAGTGTCTCTCTCAGAAGGACTGTTTTTT
CDR3: CASSQVSLSEGLFF

J: TRBJ1-5
D: TRBD1
size: few
V: TRBV19
DNA: TGTGCCAGTAGGGAGGACAGGGGAAGTCAGCCCCAGCATTTT
CDR3: CASREDRGSQPQHF

J: TRBJ1-5
D: NA
size: NA
V: TRBV10-3
DNA: TGTGCCATCAGCTCGACAGGCAATCAGCCCCAGCATTTT
CDR3: CAISSTGNQPQHF

J: TRBJ2-7
D: NA
size: NA
V: TRBV5-1
DNA: TGCGCCAGCAGCTTGGGGGGGACATTTTCCTACGAGCAGTACTTC
CDR3: CASSLGGTFSYEQYF

J: TRBJ1-2
D: NA
size: few
V: TRBV28
DNA: TGTGCCAGCAGTCGGCAGTATGGCTACACCTTC
CDR3: CASSRQYGYTF

J: TRBJ2-1
D: TRBD2
size: few
V: TRBV9
DNA: TGTGCCAGCAGCGTAGGAGAGGGACTACTATACAATGAGCAGTTCTTC
CDR3: CASSVGEGLLYNEQFF

J: TRBJ1-5
D: NA
size: few
V: TRBV6-6
DNA: TGTGCCAGCAGTTACTCTGGTCAGTCTAGCAATCAGCCCCAGCATTTT
CDR3: CASSYSGQSSNQPQHF

J: TRBJ2-7
D: TRBD2
size: many
V: TRBV7-2
DNA: TGTGCCAGCAGCCCTATGAGCGGGAGGGCGGGTGAGCAGTACTTC
CDR3: CASSPMSGRAGEQYF

J: TRBJ1-1
D: NA
size: many
V: TRBV20-1
DNA: TGCAGTGCTAGAGATCCCAGGGAGGGATCTTTAGAAGCTTTCTTT
CDR3: CSARDPREGSLEAFF

J: TRBJ1-1
D: TRBD1
size: NA
V: TRBV12-3/TRBV12-4
DNA: TGTGCCAGCAGTGCCAGGGACAGGGGGCCTGAAGCTTTCTTT
CDR3: CASSARDRGPEAFF

J: TRBJ1-2
D: NA
size: NA
V: TRBV5-6
DNA: TGTGCCAGCAGCTTAAGTTACGACAGCAACTATGGCTACACCTTC
CDR3: CASSLSYDSNYGYTF

J: TRBJ2-2
D: TRBD2
size: many
V: TRBV15
DNA: TGTGCCACCAGTAAGCGGGAGCTCGCCGGGGAGCTGTTTTTT
CDR3: CATSKRELAGELFF

J: TRBJ1-5
D: TRBD1
size: few
V: TRBV7-3
DNA: TGTGCCAGCAGCGCAACAGGGGGCACCAATCAGCCCCAGCATTTT
CDR3: CASSATGGTNQPQHF

J: TRBJ2-1
D: TRBD1
size: few
V: TRBV12-3/TRBV12-4
DNA: TGTGCCAGCAGTTTTTACAGGGGTCCCTTGGATGAGCAGTTCTTC
CDR3: CASSFYRGPLDEQFF

J: TRBJ2-3
D: TRBD2
size: many
V: TRBV7-3
DNA: TGTGCCAGCAGTCCCGGACTAGCGGGGGGCACAGATACGCAGTATTTT
CDR3: CASSPGLAGGTDTQYF

J: TRBJ2-7
D: NA
size: few
V: TRBV6-1
DNA: TGTGCCAGCAGTTCGGAGGGCCGGAACGAGCAGTACTTC
CDR3: CASSSEGRNEQYF

J: TRBJ2-7
D: NA
size: few
V: TRBV6-1
DNA: TGTGCCAGCAGTGACAGAGCGAGCTCCTACGAGCAGTACTTC
CDR3: CASSDRASSYEQYF

J: TRBJ2-5
D: TRBD2
size: NA
V: TRBV2
DNA: TGTGCCAGCAGTGATCAGGGGACTAGCGGGAGGGCCTCCCAAGAGACCCAGTACTTC
CDR3: CASSDQGTSGRASQETQYF

J: TRBJ2-3
D: TRBD2
size: many
V: TRBV28
DNA: TGTGCCAGCACGGGAGGGCCTCTTTCGCAGTATTTT
CDR3: CASTGGPLSQYF

J: TRBJ2-7
D: NA
size: many
V: TRBV28
DNA: TGTGCCAGCAGTTTAGAGGGCCAGGGAAGGTACGAGCAGTACTTC
CDR3: CASSLEGQGRYEQYF

J: TRBJ1-4
D: NA
size: NA
V: TRBV6-7
DNA: TGTGCCAGCAGTATACAGGCCCGGGGTGAAAAACTGTTTTTT
CDR3: CASSIQARGEKLFF

J: TRBJ1-4
D: TRBD1
size: many
V: TRBV12-3/TRBV12-4
DNA: TGTGCCAGCAGTTTGTGGGACAGGGTTTTCCCGTCTCGTGAAAAACTGTTTTTT
CDR3: CASSLWDRVFPSREKLFF

J: TRBJ1-5
D: NA
size: many
V: TRBV6-1
DNA: TGTGCCAGCAGTGTAACGCACCCCAATCAGCCCCAGCATTTT
CDR3: CASSVTHPNQPQHF

J: TRBJ2-1
D: NA
size: many
V: TRBV28
DNA: TGTGCCAGCAGTTTAAACGATCGAAATGAGCAGTTCTTC
CDR3: CASSLNDRNEQFF

J: TRBJ1-4
D: TRBD1
size: NA
V: TRBV12-3/TRBV12-4
DNA: TGTGCCAGCAGCTCCTGGGACAGGGGTGAAAAACTGTTTTTT
CDR3: CASSSWDRGEKLFF

J: TRBJ1-3
D: TRBD1
size: NA
V: TRBV9
DNA: TGTGCCAGTGGACAGGGAAATAATGGAAACACCATATATTTT
CDR3: CASGQGNNGNTIYF

J: TRBJ1-3
D: TRBD1
size: many
V: TRBV7-2
DNA: TGTGCCAGCAGCGGACGGACAGGCTCTGGAAACACCATATATTTT
CDR3: CASSGRTGSGNTIYF

J: TRBJ2-1
D: TRBD2
size: NA
V: TRBV10-3
DNA: TGTGCCATCACCAGACTAGCGGGAGGCAGAAACAATGAGCAGTTCTTC
CDR3: CAITRLAGGRNNEQFF

J: TRBJ2-3
D: TRBD2
size: NA
V: TRBV13
DNA: TGTGCCAGCAATAGCGGGACCCAAGATACGCAGTATTTT
CDR3: CASNSGTQDTQYF

J: TRBJ2-7
D: NA
size: many
V: TRBV3-1
DNA: TGTGCCAGCAGCCCACACCCCCTGGACGAGCAGTACTTC
CDR3: CASSPHPLDEQYF

J: TRBJ1-1
D: NA
size: many
V: TRBV2
DNA: TGTGCCAGCAGGGGACGGGGTGGTGACACTGAAGCTTTCTTT
CDR3: CASRGRGGDTEAFF

J: TRBJ2-1
D: TRBD2
size: few
V: TRBV9
DNA: TGTGCCAGCAGCGTTAGCGGGAGCACCAATGAGCAGTTCTTC
CDR3: CASSVSGSTNEQFF

J: TRBJ1-5
D: NA
size: few
V: TRBV6-5
DNA: TGTGCCAGCAGTTACTCTTTGGCAGGGCCTTCTAATCAGCCCCAGCATTTT
CDR3: CASSYSLAGPSNQPQHF

J: TRBJ1-4
D: NA
size: few
V: TRBV7-9
DNA: TGTGCCAGCAGCTTAGCGGAATGGCAGGTGAATGAAAAACTGTTTTTT
CDR3: CASSLAEWQVNEKLFF

J: TRBJ2-1
D: TRBD2
size: many
V: TRBV24-1
DNA: TGTGCCACCAGTGACTCTAGCGGGGGCTCCTACAATGAGCAGTTCTTC
CDR3: CATSDSSGGSYNEQFF

J: TRBJ2-3
D: TRBD2
size: many
V: TRBV3-1
DNA: TGTGCCAGCAGCCGCAGACTAGCGGGTGGGTCAGATACGCAGTATTTT
CDR3: CASSRRLAGGSDTQYF

J: TRBJ2-1
D: NA
size: many
V: TRBV2
DNA: TGTGCCAGCAGATACGCGACTATTGAGCAGTTCTTC
CDR3: CASRYATIEQFF

J: TRBJ2-7
D: TRBD1
size: NA
V: TRBV20-1
DNA: TGCAGTGCCCTCTCCGGGACAGGCTCCTACGAGCAGTACTTC
CDR3: CSALSGTGSYEQYF

J: TRBJ2-7
D: NA
size: many
V: TRBV5-1
DNA: TGCGCCAGCAGGGCCGGGAGCTCCTACGAGCAGTACTTC
CDR3: CASRAGSSYEQYF

J: TRBJ2-3
D: NA
size: many
V: TRBV20-1
DNA: TGCAGTGCAAGGACTTACCCAGATACGCAGTATTTT
CDR3: CSARTYPDTQYF

J: TRBJ1-5
D: NA
size: many
V: TRBV12-3/TRBV12-4
DNA: TGTGCCAGCAGTTTAGAGGGCCCGGGTCGCAATCAGCCCCAGCATTTT
CDR3: CASSLEGPGRNQPQHF

J: TRBJ2-7
D: TRBD2
size: many
V: TRBV4-3
DNA: TGCGCCAGCAGCCAAGGGATTAGCGGGAGTAGCGAGCAGTACTTC
CDR3: CASSQGISGSSEQYF

J: TRBJ1-3
D: NA
size: NA
V: TRBV11-3
DNA: TGTGCCAGCAGCTTGATCGGGGGAACTGGAAACAACATATATTTT
CDR3: CASSLIGGTGNNIYF